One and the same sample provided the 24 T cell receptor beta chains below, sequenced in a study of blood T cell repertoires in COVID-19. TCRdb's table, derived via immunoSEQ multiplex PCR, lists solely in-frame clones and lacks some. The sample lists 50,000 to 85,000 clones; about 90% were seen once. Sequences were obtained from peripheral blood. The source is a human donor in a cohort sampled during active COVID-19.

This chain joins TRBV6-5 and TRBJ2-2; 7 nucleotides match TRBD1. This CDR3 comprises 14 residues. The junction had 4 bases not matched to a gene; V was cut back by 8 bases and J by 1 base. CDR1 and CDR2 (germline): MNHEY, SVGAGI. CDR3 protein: CASGGQVNTGELFF. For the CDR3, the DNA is TGTGCCAGCGGCGGACAGGTGAACACCGGGGAGCTGTTTTTT.

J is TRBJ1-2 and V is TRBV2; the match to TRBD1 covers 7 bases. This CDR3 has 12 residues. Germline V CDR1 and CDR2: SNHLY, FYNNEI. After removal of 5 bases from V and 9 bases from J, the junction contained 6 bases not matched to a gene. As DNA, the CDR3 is TGTGCCAGCAGTCAGACAGGGCTTCGCTACACCTTC. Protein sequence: CASSQTGLRYTF. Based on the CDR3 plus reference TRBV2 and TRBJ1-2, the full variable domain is EPEVTQTPSHQVTQMGQEVILRCVPISNHLYFYWYRQILGQKVEFLVSFYNNEISEKSEIFDDQFSVERPDGSNFTLKIRSTKLEDSAMYFCASSQTGLRYTFGSGTRLTVV.

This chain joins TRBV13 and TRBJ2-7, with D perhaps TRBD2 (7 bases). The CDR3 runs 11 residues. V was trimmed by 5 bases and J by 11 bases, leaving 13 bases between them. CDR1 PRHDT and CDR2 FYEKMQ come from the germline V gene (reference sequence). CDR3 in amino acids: CASSDRGGKYF. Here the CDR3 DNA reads TGTGCCAGCAGCGATAGGGGGGGGAAGTACTTC.

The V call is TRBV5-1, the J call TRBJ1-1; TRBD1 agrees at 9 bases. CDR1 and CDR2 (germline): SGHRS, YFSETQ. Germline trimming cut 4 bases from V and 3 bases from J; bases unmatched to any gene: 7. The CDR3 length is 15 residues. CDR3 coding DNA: TGCGCCAGCAGCGTCACAGGGGGCAGGGACACTGAAGCTTTCTTT. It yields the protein CASSVTGGRDTEAFF.

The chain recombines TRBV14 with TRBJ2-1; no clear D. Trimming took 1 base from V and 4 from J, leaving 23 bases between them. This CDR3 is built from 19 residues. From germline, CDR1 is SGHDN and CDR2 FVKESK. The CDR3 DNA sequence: TGTGCCAGCAGCCAAGTTAAATTGCGCGGTCGGGTTTGGTACAATGAGCAGTTCTTC. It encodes CASSQVKLRGRVWYNEQFF.

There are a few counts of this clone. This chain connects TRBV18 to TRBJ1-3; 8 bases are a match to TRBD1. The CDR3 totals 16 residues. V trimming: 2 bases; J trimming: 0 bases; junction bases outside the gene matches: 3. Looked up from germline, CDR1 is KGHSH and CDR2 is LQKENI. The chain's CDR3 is CASSPSGQGSGNTIYF. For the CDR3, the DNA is TGTGCCAGCTCACCAAGCGGACAGGGCTCTGGAAACACCATATATTTT.

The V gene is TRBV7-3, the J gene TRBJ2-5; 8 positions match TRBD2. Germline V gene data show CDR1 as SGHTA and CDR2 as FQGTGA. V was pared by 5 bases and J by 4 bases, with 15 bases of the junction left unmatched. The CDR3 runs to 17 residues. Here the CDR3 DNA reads TGTGCCAGCAGCATAGCCGCGCGAGCGGGAGATCGAGAGACCCAGTACTTC. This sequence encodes CASSIAARAGDRETQYF.

In DNA, the CDR3 is TGTGCCAGCAGCCTCCAGCGGGACAATGAGCAGTTCTTC. Protein product: CASSLQRDNEQFF. The genes are TRBV7-3 and TRBJ2-1, with D perhaps matching TRBD2 (6 bases). CDR1 and CDR2 from the germline V gene are SGHTA and FQGTGA. The CDR3 loop spans 13 amino acids. V was pared by 5 bases and J by 5 bases, with 10 bases between.

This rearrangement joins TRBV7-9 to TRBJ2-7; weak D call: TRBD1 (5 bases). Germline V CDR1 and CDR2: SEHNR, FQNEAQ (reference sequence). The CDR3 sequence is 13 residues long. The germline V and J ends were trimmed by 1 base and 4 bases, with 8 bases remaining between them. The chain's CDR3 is CASSLVTGYEQYF. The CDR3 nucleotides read TGTGCCAGCAGCTTAGTCACAGGTTACGAGCAGTACTTC. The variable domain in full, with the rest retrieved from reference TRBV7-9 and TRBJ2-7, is DTGVSQNPRHKITKRGQNVTFRCDPISEHNRLYWYRQTLGQGPEFLTYFQNEAQLEKSRLLSDRFSAERPKGSFSTLEIQRTEQGDSAMYLCASSLVTGYEQYFGPGTRLTVT.

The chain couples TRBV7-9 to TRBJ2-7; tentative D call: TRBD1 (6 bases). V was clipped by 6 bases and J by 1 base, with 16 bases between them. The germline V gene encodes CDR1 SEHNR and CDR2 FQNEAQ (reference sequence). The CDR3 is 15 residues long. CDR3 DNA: TGTGCCAGCAGTCCTACAGGGATGGAATCCTACGAGCAGTACTTC. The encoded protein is CASSPTGMESYEQYF.

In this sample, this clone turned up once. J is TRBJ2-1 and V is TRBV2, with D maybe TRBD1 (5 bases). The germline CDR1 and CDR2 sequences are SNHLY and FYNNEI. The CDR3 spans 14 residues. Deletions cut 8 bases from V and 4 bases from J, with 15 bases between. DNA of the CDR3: TGTGCCAGCGCGGCGGACACCTTATACAATGAGCAGTTCTTC. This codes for CASAADTLYNEQFF.

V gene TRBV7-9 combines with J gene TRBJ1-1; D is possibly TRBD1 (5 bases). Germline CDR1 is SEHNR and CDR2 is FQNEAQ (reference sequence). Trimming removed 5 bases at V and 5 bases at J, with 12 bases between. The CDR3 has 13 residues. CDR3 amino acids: CASSLGQGTEAFF. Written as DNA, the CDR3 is TGTGCCAGCAGCCTAGGGCAGGGTACTGAAGCTTTCTTT.

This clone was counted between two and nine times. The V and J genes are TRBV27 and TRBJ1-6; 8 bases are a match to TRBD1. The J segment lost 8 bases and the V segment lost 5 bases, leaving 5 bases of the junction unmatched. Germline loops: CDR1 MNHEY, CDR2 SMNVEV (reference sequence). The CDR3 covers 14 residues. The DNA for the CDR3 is TGTGCCAGCAGTCTACAGGGGGTCGATTCACCCCTCCACTTT. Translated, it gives CASSLQGVDSPLHF.

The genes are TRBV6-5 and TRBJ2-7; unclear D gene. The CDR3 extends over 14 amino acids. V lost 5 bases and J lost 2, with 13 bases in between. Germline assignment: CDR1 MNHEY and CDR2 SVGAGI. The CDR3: CASSKYSIAYEQYF. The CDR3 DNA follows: TGTGCCAGCAGTAAGTACTCCATAGCCTACGAGCAGTACTTC.

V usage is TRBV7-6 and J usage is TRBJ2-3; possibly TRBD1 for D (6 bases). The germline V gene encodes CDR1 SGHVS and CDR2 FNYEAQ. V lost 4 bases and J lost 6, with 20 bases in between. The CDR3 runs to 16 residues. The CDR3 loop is CASSSYTQGLRDTQYF. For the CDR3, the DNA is TGTGCCAGCAGCTCCTACACACAGGGATTGAGGGATACGCAGTATTTT.

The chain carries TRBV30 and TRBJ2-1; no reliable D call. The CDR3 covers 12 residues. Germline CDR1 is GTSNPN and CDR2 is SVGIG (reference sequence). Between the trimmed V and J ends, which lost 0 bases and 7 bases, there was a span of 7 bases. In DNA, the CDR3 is TGTGCCTGGAGTGTAATCCCTAATGAGCAGTTCTTC. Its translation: CAWSVIPNEQFF.

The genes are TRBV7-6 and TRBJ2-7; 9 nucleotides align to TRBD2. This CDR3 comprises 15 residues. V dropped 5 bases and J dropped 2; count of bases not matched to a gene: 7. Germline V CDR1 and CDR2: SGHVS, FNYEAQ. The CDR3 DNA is TGTGCCAGCAGCAGTAGCGGGGGCCACCCCTACGAGCAGTACTTC. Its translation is CASSSSGGHPYEQYF.

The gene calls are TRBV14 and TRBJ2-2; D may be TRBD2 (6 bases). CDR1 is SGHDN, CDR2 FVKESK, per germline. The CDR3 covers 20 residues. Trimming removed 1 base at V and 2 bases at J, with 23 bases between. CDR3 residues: CASSQALGGKWDGNTGELFF. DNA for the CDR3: TGTGCCAGCAGCCAAGCCCTGGGAGGAAAGTGGGACGGAAACACCGGGGAGCTGTTTTTT.

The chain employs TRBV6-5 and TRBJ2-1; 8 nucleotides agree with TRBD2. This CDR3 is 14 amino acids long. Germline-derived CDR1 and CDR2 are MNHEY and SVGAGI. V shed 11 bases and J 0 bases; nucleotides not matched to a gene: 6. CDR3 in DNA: TGTGCCGCCCGCGGGAGGTACTCCTACAATGAGCAGTTCTTC. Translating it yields CAARGRYSYNEQFF.

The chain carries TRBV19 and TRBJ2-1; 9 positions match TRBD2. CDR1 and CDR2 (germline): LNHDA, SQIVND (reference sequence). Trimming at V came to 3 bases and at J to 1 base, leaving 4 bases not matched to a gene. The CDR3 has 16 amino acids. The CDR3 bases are TGTGCCAGTAGTATGTTTAGCGGGAGATCCTACAATGAGCAGTTCTTC. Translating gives CASSMFSGRSYNEQFF.

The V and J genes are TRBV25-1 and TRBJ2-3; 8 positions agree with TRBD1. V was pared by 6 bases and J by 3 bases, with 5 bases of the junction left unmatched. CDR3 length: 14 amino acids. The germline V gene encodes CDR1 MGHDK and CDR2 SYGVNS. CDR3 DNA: TGTGCCAGCAGAAAAGACAGGGGTACAGATACGCAGTATTTT. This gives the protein CASRKDRGTDTQYF. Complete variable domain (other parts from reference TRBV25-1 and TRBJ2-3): EADIYQTPRYLVIGTGKKITLECSQTMGHDKMYWYQQDPGMELHLIHYSYGVNSTEKGDLSSESTVSRIRTEHFPLTLESARPSHTSQYLCASRKDRGTDTQYFGPGTRLTVL.

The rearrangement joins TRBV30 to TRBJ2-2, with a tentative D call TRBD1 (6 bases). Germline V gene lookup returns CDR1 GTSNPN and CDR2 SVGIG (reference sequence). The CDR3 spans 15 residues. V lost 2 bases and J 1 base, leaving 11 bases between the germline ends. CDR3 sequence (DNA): TGTGCCTGGAGTAGCTGGACAGAGAACACCGGGGAGCTGTTTTTT. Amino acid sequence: CAWSSWTENTGELFF. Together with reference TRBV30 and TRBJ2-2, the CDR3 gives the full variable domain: SQTIHQWPATLVQPVGSPLSLECTVEGTSNPNLYWYRQAAGRGLQLLFYSVGIGQISSEVPQNLSASRPQDRQFILSSKKLLLSDSGFYLCAWSSWTENTGELFFGEGSRLTVL.

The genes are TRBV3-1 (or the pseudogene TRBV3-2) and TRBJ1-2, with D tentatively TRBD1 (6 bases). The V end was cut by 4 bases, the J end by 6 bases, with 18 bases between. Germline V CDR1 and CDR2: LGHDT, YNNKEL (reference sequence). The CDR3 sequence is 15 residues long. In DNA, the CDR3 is TGTGCCAGCAGCCCTGAACAAGACAGGCCCAATGGCTACACCTTC. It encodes CASSPEQDRPNGYTF.

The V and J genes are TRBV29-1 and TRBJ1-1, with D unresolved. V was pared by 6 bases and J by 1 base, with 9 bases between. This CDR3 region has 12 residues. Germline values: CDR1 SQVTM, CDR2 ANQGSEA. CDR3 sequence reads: CSVADGNTEAFF. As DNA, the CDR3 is TGCAGCGTAGCGGACGGGAACACTGAAGCTTTCTTT.